The clone carrying this T cell receptor (beta chain) was detected a few times. Antigen specificity is unknown. Extraction and reverse transcription of RNA yielded cDNA as the sequencing template. Only in-frame clones appear in the TCRdb table, and some are missing; sequencing was by immunoSEQ multiplex PCR. The table has 200,000 or so clones, 43% seen once. The data were taken from a study of CD8+ T cells in alopecia areata. Across the study: Tofacitinib administration to treated patients was oral, at 5 to 10 mg twice daily. Broader study findings: Possibly as an HLA-related effect, TCR sharing across patients appeared less clear than in mice.

The CDR3 extends over 13 amino acids. The germline V gene encodes CDR1 LNHDA and CDR2 SQIVND (reference sequence). V was clipped by 6 bases and J by 5 bases, with 11 bases between them. The treatment denotes: oral pan-JAK inhibitor, 5-10 mg twice daily. The TCR comes from a human donor with alopecia areata. Sequences were derived from CD4+ T cells sorted from blood, sampled around week 37, from a patient treated with tofacitinib. The chain joins TRBV19 to TRBJ1-5; D unclear. The CDR3, as DNA: TGTGCCAGTAGGGAAGCCAGGCATCAGCCCCAGCATTTT. Encoded protein: CASREARHQPQHF.